Following are 28 T cell receptor beta chains from one sample sequenced in a study of identical twins. Using its own MiXCR run on the 5' RACE reads, TCRdb lists one record per CDR3 protein. There are under 900,000 distinct CDR3 sequences in the sample; approximately 18% occur only once, and about an eighth lies in the top ten. These data were likewise used in another study, on T cells expressing NK-cell markers.

What was sequenced was PBMCs. The source is a woman aged 18-35 years in good health.

V is TRBV20-1 and J is TRBJ1-4; D ambiguous. The CDR3 contains 13 residues. The germline V gene encodes CDR1 DFQATT and CDR2 SNEGSKA (reference sequence). V was clipped by 5 bases and J by 3 bases, with 10 bases between them. The CDR3 reads CSAEGRANEKLFF. CDR3 nucleotides: TGCAGTGCTGAAGGTAGAGCTAATGAAAAACTGTTTTTT.

The rearrangement joins TRBV2 to TRBJ2-5; D not certain. Per germline, CDR1 SNHLY and CDR2 FYNNEI. The CDR3 extends over 10 amino acids. The V and J ends lost 7 bases and 7 bases respectively, with 7 bases between them. The CDR3, as DNA: TGTGCCAGCAAGGAAGGGACCCAGTACTTC. Translation: CASKEGTQYF.

This clonotype was observed a handful of times. The chain links TRBV27 to TRBJ2-5; possible D gene TRBD2, 6 bases. The CDR3 runs 14 residues. Deletions cut 6 bases from V and 0 bases from J, with 11 bases between. CDR1 MNHEY and CDR2 SMNVEV come from the germline V gene (reference sequence). The CDR3 nucleotides read TGTGCCAGCAGGATCCGGGAGTACCAAGAGACCCAGTACTTC. Protein sequence: CASRIREYQETQYF.

This clonotype was recorded a few times. The CDR3 coding sequence is TGTGCCAGCAGCTTCGGTGGGACTAGCATATACGAGCAGTACTTC. Translated: CASSFGGTSIYEQYF. This chain joins TRBV5-6 and TRBJ2-7; 9 bases are shared with TRBD2. Looked up from germline, CDR1 is SGHDT and CDR2 is YYEEEE. The V segment lost 2 bases and the J segment 4 bases; nucleotides outside the gene matches: 7. This CDR3 region has 15 residues.

The rearrangement uses TRBV12-3 or TRBV12-4 and TRBJ2-1; D is possibly TRBD1 or TRBD2 (5 bases each). The CDR3 consists of 20 residues. The V gene lost 6 bases and the J gene lost 0 bases, with 27 bases spanning the gap. The chain's CDR3 is CASSPSLIGTGTSSYNEQFF. In nucleotides, the CDR3 is TGTGCCAGCAGCCCCAGCTTAATAGGGACGGGGACCAGCTCCTACAATGAGCAGTTCTTC.

The chain combines TRBV20-1 with TRBJ2-7, with D perhaps matching TRBD2 (6 bases). Germline CDR1 and CDR2: DFQATT and SNEGSKA (reference sequence). Between the trimmed V and J ends, which lost 0 bases and 7 bases, there was a span of 19 bases. This CDR3 contains 15 residues. The CDR3 loop reads CSARDLREPRGEQYF. CDR3 DNA: TGCAGTGCTAGAGATCTGCGGGAACCCCGTGGGGAGCAGTACTTC.

This rearrangement joins TRBV18 to TRBJ2-7, with D tentatively TRBD1 or TRBD2 (5 bases each). CDR1 KGHSH and CDR2 LQKENI come from the germline V gene. V was trimmed by 3 bases and J by 3 bases, leaving 15 bases between them. This CDR3 is 15 amino acids long. The CDR3 nucleotides are TGTGCCAGCTCACCGCCGGGACCGAGAATCTACGAGCAGTACTTC. As protein: CASSPPGPRIYEQYF.

This rearrangement joins TRBV7-2 to TRBJ2-5, with D perhaps TRBD2 (5 bases). The germline V gene has CDR1 SGHTA and CDR2 FQGNSA. The CDR3 runs to 13 residues. V lost 6 bases, J lost 6 bases, and 14 bases lay in between. The CDR3 is CASRRTSFQTQYF. The CDR3 DNA is TGTGCCAGCAGACGAACTAGTTTCCAGACCCAGTACTTC.

CDR3 protein: CASSLAWGTGNTGELFF. The CDR3 DNA follows: TGTGCCAGCAGCTTAGCCTGGGGCACAGGGAACACCGGGGAGCTGTTTTTT. The genes are TRBV7-2 and TRBJ2-2; D may be TRBD1 (5 bases). The germline gives CDR1 SGHTA, CDR2 FQGNSA. V was clipped by 0 bases and J by 1 base, with 12 bases between them. The CDR3 runs 17 residues.

This clonotype has a handful of counts. J is TRBJ2-2 and V is TRBV29-1, with 7 bases aligning to TRBD2. Germline values: CDR1 SQVTM, CDR2 ANQGSEA. There are 15 residues in the CDR3. V lost 5 bases, J lost 1 base, and 7 bases stayed unmatched. The CDR3 region is CSVLSAGENTGELFF. CDR3 sequence (DNA): TGCAGCGTTTTATCTGCGGGGGAGAACACCGGGGAGCTGTTTTTT.

This clonotype was seen more than once but under ten times. This sequence joins TRBV20-1 and TRBJ2-1, with TRBD2 matching over 10 bases. V lost 4 bases and J lost 6; bases outside the gene matches: 15. Germline values: CDR1 DFQATT, CDR2 SNEGSKA (reference sequence). CDR3 length: 17 amino acids. The CDR3, as DNA: TGCAGTGCTAATCCAGCGGGAGGGACGGGGGTCTTCAATGAGCAGTTCTTC. Translating gives CSANPAGGTGVFNEQFF.

The J gene is TRBJ1-4, the V gene TRBV7-9, with 7 bases aligning to TRBD1. CDR3 length equals 14 residues. After removal of 4 bases from V and 5 bases from J, the junction contained 4 bases not matched to a gene. CDR1 and CDR2 (germline): SEHNR, FQNEAQ (reference sequence). CDR3 protein: CASSYRGLNEKLFF. In DNA, the CDR3 is TGTGCCAGCAGCTACAGGGGATTAAATGAAAAACTGTTTTTT. Variable domain in full (rest from reference TRBV7-9 and TRBJ1-4): DTGVSQNPRHKITKRGQNVTFRCDPISEHNRLYWYRQTLGQGPEFLTYFQNEAQLEKSRLLSDRFSAERPKGSFSTLEIQRTEQGDSAMYLCASSYRGLNEKLFFGSGTQLSVL.

The chain uses TRBV7-2 and TRBJ2-7, with a weak D call TRBD2 (5 bases). Germline lookup yields CDR1 SGHTA and CDR2 FQGNSA. Trimming shortened V by 1 base and J by 9 bases, and 19 bases separated the two germline ends. This CDR3 has 15 amino acids. The CDR3 bases are TGTGCCAGCAGCTTAGAAGTCGGCAACCGCGCGGGGCAGTACTTC. This gives the protein CASSLEVGNRAGQYF.

V is TRBV6-5 and J is TRBJ2-2; 7 nucleotides align to TRBD2. This CDR3 contains 16 residues. Germline CDR1 and CDR2: MNHEY and SVGAGI. Trimming removed 4 bases from V and 4 bases from J; junction bases left unmatched: 9. The CDR3 reads CASSSWGGLGTGELFF. The CDR3 nucleotides read TGTGCCAGCAGTTCATGGGGGGGACTCGGCACCGGGGAGCTGTTTTTT.

The chain is built from TRBV5-1 and TRBJ2-7; D unclear. Germline CDR1 SGHRS, CDR2 YFSETQ. The CDR3 is made up of 14 amino acids. V shed 0 bases and J shed 2 bases, with 9 bases lying between them. CDR3 residues: CASSLGLLAYEQYF. CDR3 sequence (DNA): TGCGCCAGCAGCTTGGGACTCCTGGCCTACGAGCAGTACTTC.

The CDR3 DNA reads as TGTGCCAGCAGTGAATACCCTTGGGGGGAGCAGTACTTC. As protein: CASSEYPWGEQYF. The rearrangement uses TRBV25-1 and TRBJ2-7, with D perhaps given as TRBD1 or TRBD2 (5 bases each). Trimming removed 0 bases from V and 7 bases from J, with 10 bases in between. In germline, CDR1 is MGHDK, CDR2 SYGVNS. The CDR3 spans 13 residues.

V and J are TRBV5-1 and TRBJ2-5; TRBD2 matches at 11 bases. Trimming removed 5 bases from V and 9 bases from J; junction bases left unmatched: 12. CDR1 and CDR2 from the germline V gene are SGHRS and YFSETQ. The CDR3 totals 15 residues. The CDR3 loop is CASSSGLADIVAQYF. CDR3 nucleotide sequence: TGCGCCAGCAGTTCGGGACTAGCGGATATTGTCGCCCAGTACTTC. Full variable domain (remainder filled in from reference TRBV5-1 and TRBJ2-5): KAGVTQTPRYLIKTRGQQVTLSCSPISGHRSVSWYQQTPGQGLQFLFEYFSETQRNKGNFPGRFSGRQFSNSRSEMNVSTLELGDSALYLCASSSGLADIVAQYFGPGTRLLVL.

This clonotype was picked up a small number of times. V is TRBV4-3 and J is TRBJ2-7; a weak D match, TRBD1 (6 bases). Germline V gene lookup returns CDR1 LGHNA and CDR2 YSLEER. This CDR3 has 15 amino acids. The V end lost 1 base, the J end lost 4 bases, and 14 bases lay between the germline ends. CDR3 sequence reads: CASSQVYRAEYEQYF. CDR3 nucleotides: TGCGCCAGCAGCCAAGTTTACAGGGCCGAGTACGAGCAGTACTTC.

The chain carries TRBV20-1 and TRBJ2-3; 14 bases are a match to TRBD2. The CDR3 runs 17 residues. From germline, CDR1 is DFQATT and CDR2 SNEGSKA (reference sequence). V lost 2 bases and J lost 5; bases outside the gene matches: 9. CDR3 sequence: CSARLGTSGRGGDTQYF. The CDR3 nucleotides are TGCAGTGCTAGATTGGGGACTAGCGGGAGAGGTGGAGATACGCAGTATTTT.

This clonotype has more than one count but fewer than ten. The V call is TRBV3-1, the J call TRBJ2-7; TRBD2 matches 9 bases. Per germline, CDR1 LGHDT and CDR2 YNNKEL (reference sequence). J lost 3 bases, V lost 1 base, and 7 bases had no gene match. The CDR3 loop spans 16 amino acids. DNA of the CDR3: TGTGCCAGCAGCCAAGGCGCCCTAGCGGGACGCTACGAGCAGTACTTC. This translates into CASSQGALAGRYEQYF.

V gene TRBV15 combines with J gene TRBJ2-7, with D hard to call. Trimming shortened V by 1 base and J by 2 bases, and 6 bases separated the two germline ends. Germline V gene data show CDR1 as LNHNV and CDR2 as YYDKDF (reference sequence). This CDR3 region has 13 residues. The CDR3 protein is CATSRVPPYEQYF. The CDR3 DNA reads TGTGCCACCAGCAGAGTACCACCCTACGAGCAGTACTTC.

This clonotype was counted only a few times. The gene calls are TRBV5-1 and TRBJ1-1; no reliable D call. Per the germline V gene, CDR1 is SGHRS and CDR2 is YFSETQ. The CDR3 sequence is 14 residues long. V was trimmed by 4 bases and J by 2 bases, leaving 12 bases between them. CDR3 coding DNA: TGCGCCAGCAGCCCGAAGTGGGAAAACACTGAAGCTTTCTTT. It codes for CASSPKWENTEAFF. The variable domain in full, with the rest retrieved from reference TRBV5-1 and TRBJ1-1, is KAGVTQTPRYLIKTRGQQVTLSCSPISGHRSVSWYQQTPGQGLQFLFEYFSETQRNKGNFPGRFSGRQFSNSRSEMNVSTLELGDSALYLCASSPKWENTEAFFGQGTRLTVV.

This chain uses TRBV12-3 or TRBV12-4 with TRBJ2-1; D may be TRBD1 (5 bases). Trimming left V 8 bases short and J 0 bases short, with 11 bases between. This CDR3 region has 14 residues. This CDR3 is CASRDRVSYNEQFF. In nucleotides, the CDR3 is TGTGCCAGCCGTGACAGAGTCTCCTACAATGAGCAGTTCTTC.

This clonotype showed up just a few times. The chain links TRBV18 to TRBJ1-3; no clear D. The length of the CDR3 is 15 residues. CDR1 KGHSH and CDR2 LQKENI come from the germline V gene. V dropped 3 bases and J dropped 8 bases, with 17 bases sitting between them. The CDR3 sequence is CASSPMSPRRDTIYF. Here the CDR3 DNA reads TGTGCCAGCTCACCGATGAGTCCCCGGAGGGACACCATATATTTT.

The V and J genes are TRBV12-3 or TRBV12-4 and TRBJ1-1; D may be TRBD1 (5 bases). The CDR3 length is 16 residues. V shed 6 bases and J shed 0 bases, with 17 bases lying between them. The DNA of the CDR3 is TGTGCCAGCAGAGGGACTTCCAGGAAGGTGAACACTGAAGCTTTCTTT. Its translation is CASRGTSRKVNTEAFF.

V gene TRBV3-1 combines with J gene TRBJ1-5, with TRBD1 as a possible D gene (5 bases). Trimming pared 4 bases from V and 5 bases from J, leaving 12 bases between. Per the germline V gene, CDR1 is LGHDT and CDR2 is YNNKEL (reference sequence). CDR3 length equals 14 residues. For the CDR3, the DNA is TGTGCCAGCAGCCCCCGGGTAGGGGATCAGCCCCAGCATTTT. It is translated as CASSPRVGDQPQHF. The whole variable domain, filled in from reference TRBV3-1 and TRBJ1-5, reads DTAVSQTPKYLVTQMGNDKSIKCEQNLGHDTMYWYKQDSKKFLKIMFSYNNKELIINETVPNRFSPKSPDKAHLNLHINSLELGDSAVYFCASSPRVGDQPQHFGDGTRLSIL.

This clonotype was seen repeatedly, ten times or more. J is TRBJ1-2 and V is TRBV12-3 or TRBV12-4; a possible D gene is TRBD1 (5 bases). V lost 6 bases and J 8 bases, leaving 22 bases between the germline ends. The length of the CDR3 is 15 residues. CDR3 amino acids: CASRPSIFAGRGYTF. Here the CDR3 DNA reads TGTGCCAGCAGACCTTCCATTTTTGCGGGGCGAGGCTACACCTTC.

This clonotype came up a few times. This rearrangement joins TRBV3-1 to TRBJ2-4; D is ambiguous. Germline CDR1 reads LGHDT; CDR2 reads YNNKEL (reference sequence). V lost 2 bases, J lost 3 bases, and 11 bases lay in between. This CDR3 spans 15 amino acids. This chain's CDR3 is CASSQLITYKNIQYF. CDR3 in DNA: TGTGCCAGCAGCCAATTGATTACTTACAAAAACATTCAGTACTTC.